The T cell receptor beta chain described here comes from a study of neurological immune-mediated disorders. Study overall: The approximately 35 multiple sclerosis patients comprised approximately 30 that were relapsing-remitting and 3 that were secondary progressive.

The time point denotes: longitudinal time-point 3. The unsorted libraries were generated from a total of 2 million PBMCs, which had been stored in RNAlater at -80 C. Synthesis of cDNA used 5'RACE (with 10-nucleotide random UMIs). Each CDR3 protein is one row after TCRdb ran MiXCR on the 5' RACE reads. The sample has some 80,000 distinct CDR3 sequences, 4.3% seen once. Ten or more counts support this clonotype. What it binds is unknown. General study results and limits: HTLV-1-associated myelopathy had the most TCR clonal expansion, and multiple sclerosis had the least, less than healthy controls.

Trimming pared 1 base from V and 1 base from J, leaving 7 bases between. CDR3 size: 13 residues. Germline CDR1 reads DFQATT; CDR2 reads SNEGSKA (reference sequence). Sequencing used PBMCs. The chain employs TRBV20-1 and TRBJ1-2; D not resolved. This receptor was obtained from a woman aged 55-70 years with multiple sclerosis. The CDR3 coding sequence is TGCAGTGCTAGAGTGGCGAGTAACTATGGCTACACCTTC. Its translation: CSARVASNYGYTF.